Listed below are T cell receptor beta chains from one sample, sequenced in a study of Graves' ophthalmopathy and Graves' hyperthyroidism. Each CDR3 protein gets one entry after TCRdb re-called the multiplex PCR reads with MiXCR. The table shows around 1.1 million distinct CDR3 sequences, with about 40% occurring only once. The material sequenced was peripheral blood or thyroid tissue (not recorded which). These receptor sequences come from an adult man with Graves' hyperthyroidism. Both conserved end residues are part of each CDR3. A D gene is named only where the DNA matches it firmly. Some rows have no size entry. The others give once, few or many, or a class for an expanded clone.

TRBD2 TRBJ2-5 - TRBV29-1 TGCAGCATTGTACTAGCGGGAGGCCCCCAGTACTTC CSIVLAGGPQYF
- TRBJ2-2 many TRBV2 TGTGCCAGCAGTCGGGACCTTAGACTGTTTTTT CASSRDLRLFF
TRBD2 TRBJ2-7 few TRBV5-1 TGCGCCAGCAGTCCAGAGGGCGACAACTTGGGACTAGCGGTATCGCCCGCATCCTACGAGCAGTACTTC CASSPEGDNLGLAVSPASYEQYF
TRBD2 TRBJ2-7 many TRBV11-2 TGTGCCAGCAGCTTAGGAGCGGGGTTCTACGAGCAGTACTTC CASSLGAGFYEQYF
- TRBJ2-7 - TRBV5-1 TGTGCCAGCAGCCGGGGGACCACGCTGTTGGAGCAGTACTTC CASSRGTTLLEQYF
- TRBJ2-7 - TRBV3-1 TGTGCCAGGATCTCACTAGCCCACCACGAGCAGTACTTC CARISLAHHEQYF
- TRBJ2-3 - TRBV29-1 TGCAGCGCCATGGGACCCCTGAGCACAGATACGCAGTATTTT CSAMGPLSTDTQYF
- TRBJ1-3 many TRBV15 TGTGCCACCAGCAGAGACGCACTTCGGGACATCCGATCCACCATATATTTT CATSRDALRDIRSTIYF
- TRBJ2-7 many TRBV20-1 TGCAGTGCTAGCCGGGGGGGGACAGGTAACGAGCAGTACTTC CSASRGGTGNEQYF
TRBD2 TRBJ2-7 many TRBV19 TGTGCCAGTAGTATAACTAGCGGTTCCTACGAGCAGTACTTC CASSITSGSYEQYF
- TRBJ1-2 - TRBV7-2 TGTGCCAGCAGCTTAAATCCCCGGTCCTATGGCTACACCTTC CASSLNPRSYGYTF
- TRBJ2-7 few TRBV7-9 TGTGCCAGCTCACCAACTTACAGGGCGACGAGAGAGCAGTACTTC CASSPTYRATREQYF
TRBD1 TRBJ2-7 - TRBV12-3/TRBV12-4 TGTGCCAGCAGTTCTAGCTTAGAGGGACAGGTCTACGAGCAGTACTTC CASSSSLEGQVYEQYF
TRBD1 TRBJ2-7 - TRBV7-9 TGCGCCAGCAGCCAAGATACAGGGGCCTACGAGCAGTACTTC CASSQDTGAYEQYF